Presented here are 13 T cell receptor beta chains from one specimen sequenced in a study of cytomegalovirus exposure and HLA in healthy donors. PCR used 60 Vbeta primers and 13 Jbeta primers. This table comes from immunoSEQ multiplex PCR, and its TCRdb copy is limited to in-frame clones, with some not included. Among about 200,000 clones listed, roughly 85% were seen once. The sample taken for sequencing was PBMCs. The source is a woman in her twenties or thirties in good health and CMV-seropositive.

This clone was counted between two and nine times. This chain joins TRBV2 and TRBJ1-1; unclear D gene. This CDR3 region has 13 residues. With 2 bases removed from V and 0 bases from J, the gap between germline ends came to 4 bases. The germline gives CDR1 SNHLY, CDR2 FYNNEI. The CDR3 coding sequence is TGTGCCAGCAGTGAAAGAGTGAACACTGAAGCTTTCTTT. Amino acids: CASSERVNTEAFF.

This chain joins TRBV6-5 and TRBJ2-7, with 10 bases matching TRBD1. Losses at the gene ends were 2 bases for V and 4 bases for J; bases not matched to a gene: 8. CDR3 length: 16 amino acids. Germline V gives CDR1 MNHEY, CDR2 SVGAGI. In nucleotides, the CDR3 is TGTGCCAGCAGTTACGGCGGGACAGGGGCCCAATACGAGCAGTACTTC. Its translation is CASSYGGTGAQYEQYF.

The V and J genes are TRBV10-3 and TRBJ2-3; 9 nucleotides match TRBD1. Looked up from germline, CDR1 is ENHRY and CDR2 is SYGVKD. The CDR3 extends over 15 amino acids. With V trimmed by 4 bases and J by 2 bases, 4 bases remained unmatched. CDR3 coding DNA: TGTGCCATCAGTGGGACAGGGGAATCCACAGATACGCAGTATTTT. It yields the protein CAISGTGESTDTQYF.

V is TRBV6-5 and J is TRBJ1-3, with D unclear. Germline V gene data show CDR1 as MNHEY and CDR2 as SVGAGI. The CDR3 runs to 13 residues. With 5 bases removed from V and 0 bases from J, the gap between germline ends came to 5 bases. CDR3 region: CASSQISGNTIYF. The CDR3 region has the DNA TGTGCCAGCAGTCAGATCTCTGGAAACACCATATATTTT.

The CDR3 protein is CAIRASNEKLFF. The CDR3 DNA sequence: TGTGCCATCAGGGCATCTAATGAAAAACTGTTTTTT. The genes are TRBV10-3 and TRBJ1-4, with D unresolved. The CDR3 is 12 amino acids. Trimming took off 6 bases at V and 3 bases at J, with 5 bases between the two ends. Germline V gene data show CDR1 as ENHRY and CDR2 as SYGVKD.

V and J are TRBV19 and TRBJ1-4; 9 positions match TRBD1. From germline, CDR1 is LNHDA and CDR2 SQIVND (reference sequence). The CDR3 is made up of 13 amino acids. After removal of 6 bases from V and 7 bases from J, the junction contained 3 bases not matched to a gene. DNA of the CDR3: TGTGCCAGTAGGCTACAGGGGGCTGAAAAACTGTTTTTT. This sequence encodes CASRLQGAEKLFF.

The V call is TRBV5-8, the J call TRBJ2-2, with D possibly being TRBD2 (6 bases). Trimming removed 4 bases from V and 5 bases from J, with 15 bases in between. Per the germline V gene, CDR1 is SGHTS and CDR2 is YDEGEE. There are 15 residues in the CDR3. In DNA, the CDR3 is TGTGCCAGCAGCCTGGGGACTTTTAGAACCGGGGAGCTGTTTTTT. Its translation: CASSLGTFRTGELFF.

V gene TRBV7-9 combines with J gene TRBJ1-5, with a tentative D call TRBD1 (5 bases). Germline CDR1 SEHNR, CDR2 FQNEAQ (reference sequence). The CDR3 runs 15 residues. The germline V and J ends were trimmed by 2 bases and 2 bases, with 10 bases remaining between them. The CDR3 loop reads CASSLQGIGNQPQHF. The CDR3, as DNA: TGTGCCAGCAGCTTACAGGGTATCGGCAATCAGCCCCAGCATTTT.

The J gene is TRBJ2-1, the V gene TRBV2, with 13 bases identical to TRBD2. The CDR3 consists of 15 residues. V lost 6 bases to trimming and J lost 7 bases; unmatched junction nucleotides: 6. Germline CDR1 SNHLY, CDR2 FYNNEI. CDR3 protein: CASSELAGGENEQFF. CDR3 nucleotide sequence: TGTGCCAGCAGCGAACTAGCGGGAGGGGAGAATGAGCAGTTCTTC. The full variable domain, rest sourced from reference TRBV2 and TRBJ2-1, is EPEVTQTPSHQVTQMGQEVILRCVPISNHLYFYWYRQILGQKVEFLVSFYNNEISEKSEIFDDQFSVERPDGSNFTLKIRSTKLEDSAMYFCASSELAGGENEQFFGPGTRLTVL.

V usage is TRBV6-5 and J usage is TRBJ1-4; possibly TRBD1 for D (5 bases). V was clipped by 8 bases and J by 10 bases, with 14 bases between them. The germline gives CDR1 MNHEY, CDR2 SVGAGI. The CDR3 consists of 12 residues. The CDR3 protein is CASHSSGGKLFF. The CDR3 DNA reads TGTGCCAGCCATTCCTCGGGGGGAAAACTGTTTTTT.

The genes are TRBV13 and TRBJ1-2; 7 bases are a match to TRBD1. Per germline, CDR1 PRHDT and CDR2 FYEKMQ (reference sequence). J gave up 3 bases and V 4 bases, and 17 bases lay outside the gene matches. This CDR3 spans 18 amino acids. Here the CDR3 reads CASSSTTGAAGDYYGYTF. The CDR3 DNA reads TGTGCCAGCAGCTCGACAACAGGGGCCGCAGGAGATTACTATGGCTACACCTTC.

The rearrangement uses TRBV9 and TRBJ2-1; TRBD2 aligns across 10 bases. Germline V gene data show CDR1 as SGDLS and CDR2 as YYNGEE. V dropped 0 bases and J dropped 4; count of bases not matched to a gene: 4. This CDR3 region has 16 residues. The CDR3 loop reads CASSVGGAGGYNEQFF. The CDR3 DNA sequence: TGTGCCAGCAGCGTAGGGGGAGCGGGGGGGTACAATGAGCAGTTCTTC.

The chain has TRBV6-6 and TRBJ2-5, with D possibly matching TRBD1 (6 bases). The CDR3 sequence is 15 residues long. Trimming removed 6 bases at V and 5 bases at J, with 19 bases between. Germline CDR1 MNHNY, CDR2 SVGAGI (reference sequence). In nucleotides, the CDR3 is TGTGCCAGCAGACTAGACACCAGGGGCGTGGAGACCCAGTACTTC. It yields the protein CASRLDTRGVETQYF.